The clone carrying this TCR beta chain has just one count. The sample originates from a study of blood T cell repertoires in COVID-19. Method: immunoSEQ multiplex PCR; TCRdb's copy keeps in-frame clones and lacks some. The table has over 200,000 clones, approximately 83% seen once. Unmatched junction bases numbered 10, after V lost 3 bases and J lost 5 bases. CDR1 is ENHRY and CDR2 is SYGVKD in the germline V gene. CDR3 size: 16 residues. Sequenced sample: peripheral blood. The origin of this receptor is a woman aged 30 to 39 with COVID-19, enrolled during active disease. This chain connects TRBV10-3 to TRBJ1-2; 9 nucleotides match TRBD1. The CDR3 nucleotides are TGTGCCATCAGTGAAGCTGGGGACAGGGAATTTTATGGCTACACCTTC. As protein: CAISEAGDREFYGYTF.